Sequencing of this TCR beta chain was carried out in a study of CD8 T cells in ankylosing spondylitis. The germline V and J ends were trimmed by 6 bases and 5 bases, with 10 bases remaining between them. Germline CDR1 SGHTA, CDR2 FQGNSA. This CDR3 is 12 amino acids long. MiXCR, applied by TCRdb to the 5' RACE reads, yields one record per CDR3 protein. The sample consists of approximately 340,000 distinct CDR3 sequences, approximately 15% of them appearing once. The receptor was isolated from a male donor with ankylosing spondylitis or in good health (not recorded which). V is TRBV7-2 and J is TRBJ2-5, with D perhaps matching TRBD1 (6 bases). The sample was blood, either unsorted or a sorted T cell fraction (not recorded which). The DNA for the CDR3 is TGTGCCAGCAGTCAGGGGTGGGAGACCCAGTACTTC. It is translated as CASSQGWETQYF.